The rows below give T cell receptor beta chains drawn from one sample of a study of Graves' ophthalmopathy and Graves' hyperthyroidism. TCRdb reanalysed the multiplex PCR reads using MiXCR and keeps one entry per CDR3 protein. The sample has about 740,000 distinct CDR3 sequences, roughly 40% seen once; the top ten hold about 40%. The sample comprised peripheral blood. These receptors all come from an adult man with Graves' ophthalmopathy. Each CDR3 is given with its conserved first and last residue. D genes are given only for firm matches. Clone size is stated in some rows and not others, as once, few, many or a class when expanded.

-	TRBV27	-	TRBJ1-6	TGTGCCAGCAGTTTGGGGTTCTTCAATTCACCCCTCCACTTT	CASSLGFFNSPLHF
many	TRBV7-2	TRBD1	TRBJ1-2	TGTGCCAGCAGTCTTACAGGGGGCGCGAACCACTATGGCTACACCTTC	CASSLTGGANHYGYTF
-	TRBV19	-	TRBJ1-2	TGTGCCAGTAGTCGGTGGCTGTCCCTTAACTATGGCTACACCTTC	CASSRWLSLNYGYTF
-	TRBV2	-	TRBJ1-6	TGTGCCAGCAGTTTATCCAGTCTTGATTCACCCCTCCACTTT	CASSLSSLDSPLHF
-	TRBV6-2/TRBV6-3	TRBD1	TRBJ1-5	TGTGCCAGCAGCAGGGGGACAGGGCAGCCCCAGCATTTT	CASSRGTGQPQHF
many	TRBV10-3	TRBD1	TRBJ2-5	TGTGCCATCAGTGGCAGCCGGGACAGCCGAGAGACCCAGTACTTC	CAISGSRDSRETQYF
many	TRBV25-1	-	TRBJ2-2	TGTGCCAGCAGTGAACGCCCCGGGGAGCTGTTTTTT	CASSERPGELFF
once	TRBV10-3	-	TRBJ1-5	TGTGCCATCAGTCAGCAGGATAATCAGCCCCAGCATTTT	CAISQQDNQPQHF
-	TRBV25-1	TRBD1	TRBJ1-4	TGTGCCAGCAGGCTACAGGGGGCCAATACTAATGAAAAACTGTTTTTT	CASRLQGANTNEKLFF
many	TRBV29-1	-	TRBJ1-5	TGCAGCGCGTCAGCAGGAGCCAATCAGCCCCAGCATTTT	CSASAGANQPQHF
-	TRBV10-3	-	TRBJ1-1	TGTGCCAGCAGTTACTCTCCCAGGGCCAACACTGAAGCTTTCTTT	CASSYSPRANTEAFF
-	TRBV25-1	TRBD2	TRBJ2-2	TGTGCCAGCAGTCTTAGCGGGAGGGGTACCGGGGAGCTGTTTTTT	CASSLSGRGTGELFF
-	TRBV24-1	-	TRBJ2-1	TGTGCCACCAGTGAACGGGGACTCCGGCAGTTCTTC	CATSERGLRQFF
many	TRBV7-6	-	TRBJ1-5	TGTGCCAGCAGCTCCCCCTATAGCAATCAGCCCCAGCATTTT	CASSSPYSNQPQHF
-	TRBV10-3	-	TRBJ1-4	TGTGCCAGCAGTTACCGGAAGGGAGATACTAATGAAAAACTGTTTTTT	CASSYRKGDTNEKLFF
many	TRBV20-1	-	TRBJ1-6	TGCAGTGCTACAGGGTATAATTCACCCCTCCACTTT	CSATGYNSPLHF
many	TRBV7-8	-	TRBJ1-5	TGTGCCAGCAGCTTAGAGATGCGTGGGCCCCAGCATTTT	CASSLEMRGPQHF
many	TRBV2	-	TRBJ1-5	TGTGCCAGCAGTGAAGCCAGGGGTCGCAATCAGCCCCAGCATTTT	CASSEARGRNQPQHF
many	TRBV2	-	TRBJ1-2	TGTGCCAGCAGCCGGGAGAACTATGGCTACACCTTC	CASSRENYGYTF
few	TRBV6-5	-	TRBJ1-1	TGTGCCAGCAGAGCCGCCCTGACAGGGAACACTGAAGCTTTCTTT	CASRAALTGNTEAFF
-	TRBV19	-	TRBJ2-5	TGTGCCAGTAGTATCCCAGGGGAGACCCAGTACTTC	CASSIPGETQYF
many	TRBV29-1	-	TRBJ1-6	TGCAGCGTTGGGGCTGGGGACCCCAATTCACCCCTCCACTTT	CSVGAGDPNSPLHF
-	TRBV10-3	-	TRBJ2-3	TGTGCCATCAGTGATAGGGGAGGCACAGATACGCAGTATTTT	CAISDRGGTDTQYF
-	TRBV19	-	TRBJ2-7	TGTGCCAGCAGTTACCGGCCCCCACTCGGTAATCTTGTCGAGCAGTACTTC	CASSYRPPLGNLVEQYF
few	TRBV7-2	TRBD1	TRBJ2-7	TGTGCCAGCAGCTTCCGGGACAGGAGGTACGAGCAGTACTTC	CASSFRDRRYEQYF
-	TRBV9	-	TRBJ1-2	TGTGCCAGCAGTCCAGGGACCGCAACCTATGGCTACACCTTC	CASSPGTATYGYTF
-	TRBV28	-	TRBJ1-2	TGTGCCAGCAGTTTAGGATCACCCGGGCTTCTAGGCTATGGCTACACCTTC	CASSLGSPGLLGYGYTF
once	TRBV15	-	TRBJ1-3	TGTGCCACCAGCAGAGTCGGCGGTGGGGGAAACACCATATATTTT	CATSRVGGGGNTIYF
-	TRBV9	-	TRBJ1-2	TGTGCCAGCAGCACCCCTCGGCAGGGGTTCCCTAACTATGGCTACACCTTC	CASSTPRQGFPNYGYTF
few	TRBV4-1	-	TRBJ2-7	TGCGCCAGCAGCCACTCCACGGGTTACGAGCAGTACTTC	CASSHSTGYEQYF
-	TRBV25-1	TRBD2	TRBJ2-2	TGTGCCAGCAGCCAGAATCAGCGGGGGGGCCGGACCGGGGAGCTGTTTTTT	CASSQNQRGGRTGELFF
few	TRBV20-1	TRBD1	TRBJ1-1	TGCAGTGCTAGAGTTCAGGGGGCCTCGAACACTGAAGCTTTCTTT	CSARVQGASNTEAFF
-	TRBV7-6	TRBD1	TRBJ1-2	TGTGCCAGCAGCCATCGCGAGGGGGCGCGAGGCTACACCTTC	CASSHREGARGYTF
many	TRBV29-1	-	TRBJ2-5	TGCAGCGTTGTTGTCGGCGTTGGCAGGGTGGAGACCCAGTACTTC	CSVVVGVGRVETQYF
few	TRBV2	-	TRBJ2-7	TGTGCCAGCAGTGTCCGCAGGGCCTACGAGCAGTACTTC	CASSVRRAYEQYF
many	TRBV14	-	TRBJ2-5	TGTGCCAGCAGCCAAGGTGGAGGAGGGGGCGAGACCCAGTACTTC	CASSQGGGGGETQYF
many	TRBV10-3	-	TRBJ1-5	TGTGCCATCAGTGTGTCGTCAGGGGAGAATCAGCCCCAGCATTTT	CAISVSSGENQPQHF
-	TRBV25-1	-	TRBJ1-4	TGTGCCAGCAGTGACCTCGGGGGATGGAAAGAAAAACTGTTTTTT	CASSDLGGWKEKLFF
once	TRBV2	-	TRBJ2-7	TGTGCCAGCAGTGGACTCGTACGTTCCTCCTACGAGCAGTACTTC	CASSGLVRSSYEQYF
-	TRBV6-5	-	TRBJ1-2	TGTGCCAGCAGGGACGTCAGAAGCGGCTACACCTTC	CASRDVRSGYTF
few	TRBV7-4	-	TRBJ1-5	TGTGCCAGCAGCTTAGTGGGGATGCCTAGCAATCAGCCCCAGCATTTT	CASSLVGMPSNQPQHF
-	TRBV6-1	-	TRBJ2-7	TGTGCCAGCAGGCCTGGGACGCCCTACGAGCAGTACTTC	CASRPGTPYEQYF
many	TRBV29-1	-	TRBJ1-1	TGCAGCGTTGATTCCAGGGAAGCTTTCTTT	CSVDSREAFF
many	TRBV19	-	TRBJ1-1	TGTGCCATTTCGGACAGCGGTCTGAACACTGAAGCTTTCTTT	CAISDSGLNTEAFF
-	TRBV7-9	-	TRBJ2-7	TGTGCCAGCAGCTTAAAGGGTACCGGGGACGAGCAGTACTTC	CASSLKGTGDEQYF
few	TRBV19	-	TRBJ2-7	TGTGCCAGTAGTACCGACAACCGACCCGGAGGCGAGCAGTACTTC	CASSTDNRPGGEQYF
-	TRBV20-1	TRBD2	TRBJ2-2	TGCAGTGCTAGGGAGCGGGAGGCCACCGGGGAGCTGTTTTTT	CSAREREATGELFF
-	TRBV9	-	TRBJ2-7	TGTGCCAGCAGCCGCCCGCCGGGGGAGCAGTACTTC	CASSRPPGEQYF